The sample holds a few counts of the clone carrying this T cell receptor beta chain. Its antigen is undetermined. Other DNA sequences within the sample encode an identical CDR3. The data belong to a study of OX40 agonist ivuxolimab in advanced cancers. Study-level information: Patients in the trial were receiving intravenous ivuxolimab every 2 weeks, at doses of 0.01 to 10 mg/kg.

Study-level findings and limits: Researchers did not establish what antigens the expanded peripheral T cells target. Normalized T-cell clonal expansion was also low in a subset of nonresponders. Clones of CD4+ and CD8+ blood T cells grew by week 6 at doses of 0.1 to 3.0 mg/kg.

Measured with immunoSEQ multiplex PCR; TCRdb has only the in-frame clones, and not every one. There are around 86,000 clones in the sample; approximately 91% occur only once, and under 0.4% lies in the top ten. Trimming at V came to 7 bases and at J to 0 bases, leaving 7 bases not matched to a gene. Germline assignment: CDR1 SGHRS and CDR2 YFSETQ. The CDR3 runs to 16 residues. The rearrangement joins TRBV5-1 to TRBJ2-5; 12 positions match TRBD1. This specimen consisted of CD4+ or CD8+ T cells sorted from blood, obtained in a trial of the OX40 agonist ivuxolimab. This clonotype originated in an adult with an advanced solid tumor such as melanoma, head and neck, liver or kidney cancer. The CDR3 here is CASSSGTGGYQETQYF. In DNA form, the CDR3 reads TGCGCCAGCTCCTCGGGGACAGGGGGCTACCAAGAGACCCAGTACTTC.